This T cell receptor beta chain stems from a study of CD8+CD57+ T cells in acquired aplastic anemia. Study-level information: DNA recovered from sorted CD4+ and CD8+ cells had a mean of approximately 3 ug.

All patients picked for sequencing had shown, by flow cytometry, an expansion of CD8+CD57+ cells. Germline V CDR1 and CDR2: SEHNR, FQNEAQ (reference sequence). The CDR3 totals 14 residues. J gave up 5 bases and V 6 bases, and 7 bases lay outside the gene matches. This clonotype came up many times. Genomic DNA, serving as template, underwent TCR beta VDJ and CDR3 profiling. TCRdb re-analysed the reads in MiXCR, keeping a single row per CDR3 protein. The repertoire consists of a few hundred thousand distinct CDR3 sequences, with around 49% occurring once and the leading ten covering just under 20%. The sample was sorted CD4+, CD8+, or CD8+CD57+ T cells (not recorded which) from PBMCs. The clonotype was recovered from a human donor with aplastic anemia. This chain links TRBV7-9 with TRBJ2-5; 9 nucleotides line up with TRBD1. As DNA, the CDR3 is TGTGCCAGCAGTTTCGGACAGGGGCGGGAGACCCAGTACTTC. Protein product: CASSFGQGRETQYF.